The sequence of this T cell receptor (beta chain) was determined in a study of OX40 agonist ivuxolimab in advanced cancers. Sequencing used immunoSEQ multiplex PCR; TCRdb keeps in-frame clones, though not all of them. The data hold under 85,000 clones, with approximately 91% observed a single time. This specimen was CD4+ or CD8+ T cells sorted from blood, taken in a trial of the OX40 agonist ivuxolimab. Receptors originate from an adult with an advanced solid tumor such as melanoma, head and neck, liver or kidney cancer.

The CDR3 is CASSRGTAISRTEAFF. As DNA, the CDR3 is TGTGCCAGTAGCAGAGGGACCGCCATATCAAGGACTGAAGCTTTCTTT. This chain connects TRBV19 to TRBJ1-1; tentatively, D is TRBD1 (5 bases). The V end was cut by 6 bases, the J end by 5 bases, with 22 bases between. This CDR3 contains 16 residues. The germline CDR1 and CDR2 sequences are LNHDA and SQIVND (reference sequence).